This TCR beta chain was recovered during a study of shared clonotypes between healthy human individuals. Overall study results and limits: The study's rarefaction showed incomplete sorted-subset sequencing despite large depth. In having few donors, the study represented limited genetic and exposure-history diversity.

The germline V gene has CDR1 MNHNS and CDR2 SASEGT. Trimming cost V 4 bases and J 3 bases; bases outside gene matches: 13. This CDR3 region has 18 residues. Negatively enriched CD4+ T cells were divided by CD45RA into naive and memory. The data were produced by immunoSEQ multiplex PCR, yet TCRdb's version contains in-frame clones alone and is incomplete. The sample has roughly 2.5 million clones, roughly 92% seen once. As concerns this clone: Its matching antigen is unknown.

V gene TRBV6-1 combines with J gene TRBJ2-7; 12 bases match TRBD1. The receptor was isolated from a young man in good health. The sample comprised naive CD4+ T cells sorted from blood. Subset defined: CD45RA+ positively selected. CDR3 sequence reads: CASSGGGQGAPPLYEQYF. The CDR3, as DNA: TGTGCCAGCAGTGGGGGGGGACAGGGGGCCCCACCACTCTACGAGCAGTACTTC.